Listed below are T cell receptor beta chains from one sample, sequenced in a study of blood T cells in healthy people across ages. MiXCR, run by TCRdb on the 5' RACE reads, gives a single entry per CDR3 protein. Found here are fewer than 2 million distinct CDR3 sequences, about two fifths of them singletons; the top ten hold 23%. The sample comprised blood. All receptors come from a human donor in good health. Both conserved end residues are part of each CDR3. The order of the fields is V gene, J gene, D gene, clone size, CDR3 protein, CDR3 DNA. D genes are given only for firm matches. Expanded clones get a size class; other rows say once, few or many, or leave the size out.

TRBV5-1	TRBJ2-5	TRBD2	NA	CASSIQAGEETQYF	TGCGCCAGCAGCATTCAAGCGGGAGAGGAGACCCAGTACTTC
TRBV12-3/TRBV12-4	TRBJ1-4	TRBD1	NA	CASRWTGGSTNEKLFF	TGTGCCAGCAGGTGGACAGGGGGGTCAACTAATGAAAAACTGTTTTTT
TRBV9	TRBJ1-2	NA	NA	CASSARQAPLYGYTF	TGTGCCAGCAGCGCCAGACAGGCCCCCCTCTATGGCTACACCTTC
TRBV4-1	TRBJ2-2	TRBD2	many	CASSQEAGGLAGDANTGELFF	TGCGCCAGCAGCCAAGAAGCAGGAGGGCTAGCGGGGGACGCGAACACCGGGGAGCTGTTTTTT
TRBV5-1	TRBJ1-2	TRBD1	NA	CASRRDRADGYTF	TGCGCCAGCAGGCGGGACAGGGCGGATGGCTACACCTTC
TRBV29-1	TRBJ2-7	TRBD2	NA	CSVALLRGGACEQYF	TGCAGTGTTGCTCTACTTCGGGGGGGAGCCTGCGAGCAGTACTTC
TRBV27	TRBJ2-7	NA	NA	CASSLQEAYEQYF	TGTGCCAGCAGTTTACAGGAGGCCTACGAGCAGTACTTC
TRBV4-2	TRBJ2-1	TRBD1	NA	CASSQERTGSSYNEQFF	TGTGCCAGCAGCCAAGAGCGGACAGGAAGCTCCTACAATGAGCAGTTCTTC
TRBV12-3/TRBV12-4	TRBJ2-3	NA	NA	CASSSGVGPDTQYF	TGTGCCAGCAGTTCAGGGGTGGGGCCAGATACGCAGTATTTT
TRBV7-2	TRBJ2-1	NA	NA	CASSSRDSLGEQFF	TGTGCCAGCAGTTCTCGGGACTCCCTGGGTGAGCAGTTCTTC
TRBV2	TRBJ2-1	NA	NA	CASSGRLLSGDEQFF	TGTGCCAGCAGTGGCAGGTTACTTTCTGGAGATGAGCAGTTCTTC
TRBV7-2	TRBJ2-3	TRBD2	few	CASSLAGLAGPDTQYF	TGTGCCAGCAGCTTAGCGGGCCTAGCGGGCCCCGATACGCAGTATTTT
TRBV12-3/TRBV12-4	TRBJ1-2	NA	NA	CASSFYLEDPNGYTF	TGTGCCAGCAGTTTTTACCTAGAGGACCCCAATGGCTACACCTTC
TRBV6-2/TRBV6-3	TRBJ1-5	NA	few	CASSYGGSSNQPQHF	TGTGCCAGCAGTTATGGAGGGTCCAGCAATCAGCCCCAGCATTTT
TRBV5-1	TRBJ1-2	NA	NA	CASSLRDQNYGYTF	TGCGCCAGCAGCTTAAGAGACCAAAACTATGGCTACACCTTC
TRBV12-3/TRBV12-4	TRBJ2-1	NA	NA	CASSLGIRNEQFF	TGTGCCAGCAGTTTAGGCATTCGTAATGAGCAGTTCTTC
TRBV6-5	TRBJ1-6	TRBD1	NA	CASMGQGYSPLHF	TGTGCCAGCATGGGACAGGGTTACTCACCCCTCCACTTT
TRBV28	TRBJ1-2	TRBD1	NA	CASNPTGAGYTF	TGTGCCAGCAACCCGACAGGGGCTGGCTACACCTTC
TRBV4-1	TRBJ2-1	TRBD2	NA	CASSQELGLVYNEQFF	TGCGCCAGCAGCCAAGAGCTGGGACTAGTTTACAATGAGCAGTTCTTC
TRBV7-3	TRBJ2-7	TRBD2	few	CASTLTGGLADEQYF	TGTGCCAGCACCTTAACGGGGGGACTAGCGGACGAGCAGTACTTC
TRBV13	TRBJ1-2	NA	NA	CASSSRDWGTRGYTF	TGTGCCAGCAGCTCAAGGGACTGGGGGACGAGGGGCTACACCTTC
TRBV28	TRBJ2-1	NA	NA	CASRGVNNEQFF	TGTGCCAGCAGGGGGGTGAACAATGAGCAGTTCTTC
TRBV20-1	TRBJ2-1	NA	once	CSASLDRDEQFF	TGCAGTGCTAGCCTTGATCGGGATGAGCAGTTCTTC
TRBV28	TRBJ1-2	TRBD1	NA	CASTAGTGLGYTF	TGTGCCAGCACCGCCGGGACAGGGTTAGGCTACACCTTC
TRBV6-2/TRBV6-3	TRBJ1-1	NA	NA	CASSYSDSSPAFF	TGTGCCAGCAGTTATTCCGACTCCTCTCCAGCTTTCTTT
TRBV27	TRBJ2-1	TRBD1	NA	CASSFLLAQTGARSYNEQFF	TGTGCCAGCAGTTTCCTACTTGCTCAGACAGGGGCAAGGTCCTACAATGAGCAGTTCTTC
TRBV4-3	TRBJ1-1	NA	NA	CASSQDSQNTEAFF	TGCGCCAGCAGCCAAGATAGCCAGAACACTGAAGCTTTCTTT
TRBV20-1	TRBJ1-6	NA	NA	CSASWGLDNSPLHF	TGCAGTGCTAGTTGGGGGCTGGATAATTCACCCCTCCACTTT
TRBV25-1	TRBJ1-1	TRBD1	few	CASRPGTGASWQSAFF	TGTGCCAGCAGGCCCGGGACAGGGGCTTCCTGGCAATCGGCTTTCTTT
TRBV28	TRBJ2-3	NA	NA	CASTQGGIGTDTQYF	TGTGCCAGCACCCAGGGGGGCATTGGCACAGATACGCAGTATTTT
TRBV24-1	TRBJ2-5	NA	few	CATSGWQQETQYF	TGTGCCACCAGTGGTTGGCAGCAAGAGACCCAGTACTTC
TRBV5-1	TRBJ1-6	NA	NA	CASSLAQGNMLHF	TGCGCCAGCAGCTTGGCCCAAGGAAATATGCTCCACTTT
TRBV2	TRBJ1-5	NA	few	CASSPGRMSNQPQHF	TGTGCCAGCAGCCCAGGGAGGATGAGCAATCAGCCCCAGCATTTT
TRBV12-3/TRBV12-4	TRBJ2-7	TRBD2	few	CATRGVSYEQHF	TGTGCCACCCGGGGGGTGTCCTACGAGCAGCACTTC
TRBV7-9	TRBJ1-5	NA	NA	CASSLTLSTQGRSNQPQHF	TGTGCCAGCAGCTTAACGCTTTCTACTCAGGGACGGAGCAATCAGCCCCAGCATTTT
TRBV6-5	TRBJ2-7	NA	NA	CASSYQPASAHEQYF	TGTGCCAGCAGTTATCAGCCGGCCTCGGCCCACGAGCAGTACTTC
TRBV12-3/TRBV12-4	TRBJ2-3	NA	NA	CASSLYGATDTQYF	TGTGCCAGCAGTTTATATGGGGCCACAGATACGCAGTATTTT
TRBV28	TRBJ1-5	NA	NA	CASAKRTGYQPQHF	TGTGCCAGCGCGAAGCGAACAGGTTATCAGCCCCAGCATTTT
TRBV29-1	TRBJ1-2	NA	NA	CSVDLKGRGGYTF	TGCAGCGTTGATCTCAAAGGGAGGGGGGGCTACACCTTC